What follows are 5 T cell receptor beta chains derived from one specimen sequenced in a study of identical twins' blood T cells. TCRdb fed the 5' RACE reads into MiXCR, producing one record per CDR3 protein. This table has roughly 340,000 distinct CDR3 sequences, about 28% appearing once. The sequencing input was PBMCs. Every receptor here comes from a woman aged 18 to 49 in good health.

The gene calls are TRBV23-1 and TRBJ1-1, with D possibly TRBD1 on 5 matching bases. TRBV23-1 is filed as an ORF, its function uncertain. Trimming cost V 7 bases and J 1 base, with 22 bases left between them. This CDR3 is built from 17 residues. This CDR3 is CASTPVPPGLQNTEAFF. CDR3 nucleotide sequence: TGCGCCAGCACCCCGGTACCCCCAGGGTTACAGAACACTGAAGCTTTCTTT.

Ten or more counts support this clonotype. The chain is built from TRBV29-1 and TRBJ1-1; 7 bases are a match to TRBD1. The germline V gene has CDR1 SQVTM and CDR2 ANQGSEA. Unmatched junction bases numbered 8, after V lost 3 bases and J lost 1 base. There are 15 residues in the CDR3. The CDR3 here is CSVETTGAENTEAFF. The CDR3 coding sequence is TGCAGCGTTGAGACCACAGGGGCCGAGAACACTGAAGCTTTCTTT.

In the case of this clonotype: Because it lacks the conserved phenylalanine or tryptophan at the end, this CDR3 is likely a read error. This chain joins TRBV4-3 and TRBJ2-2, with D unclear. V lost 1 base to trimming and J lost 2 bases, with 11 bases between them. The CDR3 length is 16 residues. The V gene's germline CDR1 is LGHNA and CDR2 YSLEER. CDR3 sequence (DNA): TGCGCCAGCAGCCAAGGGGTCGGCGTTAACACCGGGGAGCTGTTTTTA. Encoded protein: CASSQGVGVNTGELFL.

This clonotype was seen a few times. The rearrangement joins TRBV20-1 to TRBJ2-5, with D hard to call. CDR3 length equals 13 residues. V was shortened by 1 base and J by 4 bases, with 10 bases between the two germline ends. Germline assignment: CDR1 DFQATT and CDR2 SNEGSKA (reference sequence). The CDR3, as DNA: TGCAGTGCTAGAGTGGGCGTGGGAGAGACCCAGTACTTC. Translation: CSARVGVGETQYF.

The chain's CDR3 is CRSQGDQETQYF. The CDR3 DNA sequence: TGCAGGTCCCAGGGGGACCAAGAGACCCAGTACTTC. The genes are TRBV29-1 and TRBJ2-5; 7 bases align to TRBD1. Germline V CDR1 and CDR2: SQVTM, ANQGSEA. There are 12 residues in the CDR3. The variable domain in full, completed from reference TRBV29-1 and TRBJ2-5, reads SAVISQKPSRDICQRGTSLTIQCQVDSQVTMMFWYRQQPGQSLTLIATANQGSEATYESGFVIDKFPISRPNLTFSTLTVSNMSPEDSSIYLCRSQGDQETQYFGPGTRLLVL.